One sample yielded the 17 T cell receptor beta chains listed below, sequenced in a study of vaccination and CD4 T cells after COVID-19. Treatment specified: roughly 11-day PBMC culture with coronavirus spike peptide pools or control peptides (ViraFEST assay). Their antigens are not known. With the Oncomine TCR Beta short-read assay, DNA from cultured CD4+ T cells was sequenced. TCRdb re-analysed the PCR reads in MiXCR, keeping a single row per CDR3 protein. Among 9,500 to 13,000 distinct CDR3 sequences listed, approximately 26% were seen once. Sequenced here: CD4+ T cells from blood, cultured in vitro, sampled before SARS-CoV-2 vaccination. The receptor set was obtained from a human donor who received a COVID-19 vaccine.

The rearrangement links TRBV30 to TRBJ1-6; D is unresolved. The CDR3 consists of 15 residues. V dropped 0 bases and J dropped 5 bases, with 11 bases sitting between them. Germline CDR1 GTSNPN, CDR2 SVGIG (reference sequence). The CDR3 DNA follows: TGTGCCTGGAGTGTACGGGGAGAGCATAATTCACCCCTCCACTTT. Its protein product is CAWSVRGEHNSPLHF.

Judged by abundance, this clonotype is medium-sized. The V gene is TRBV27, the J gene TRBJ1-2; no clear D gene. Germline CDR1 MNHEY, CDR2 SMNVEV (reference sequence). CDR3 size: 13 residues. V was trimmed by 5 bases and J by 5 bases, leaving 12 bases between them. The CDR3 region has the DNA TGTGCCAGCAGTCGGCAGTCTAGTTATGGCTACACCTTC. Its protein is CASSRQSSYGYTF.

This sequence joins TRBV19 and TRBJ1-5; TRBD1 might be the D (5 bases). CDR1 is LNHDA, CDR2 SQIVND, per germline (reference sequence). V was pared by 1 base and J by 7 bases, with 17 bases between. This CDR3 contains 16 residues. This chain's CDR3 is CASSIAWGGVGQPQHF. CDR3 nucleotide sequence: TGTGCCAGTAGTATAGCTTGGGGGGGGGTTGGACAGCCCCAGCATTTT.

This sequence joins TRBV5-1 and TRBJ1-1; no clear D. Germline V gene data show CDR1 as SGHRS and CDR2 as YFSETQ. The CDR3 is made up of 13 amino acids. The V end lost 0 bases, the J end lost 4 bases, and 7 bases lay between the germline ends. CDR3 sequence reads: CASSLETSTEAFF. The CDR3 DNA reads as TGCGCCAGCAGCTTGGAAACATCCACTGAAGCTTTCTTT.

The chain joins TRBV5-4 to TRBJ2-3; D call uncertain. In germline, CDR1 is SGHNT, CDR2 YYREEE (reference sequence). CDR3 size: 14 residues. V was trimmed by 1 base and J by 0 bases, leaving 6 bases between them. For the CDR3, the DNA is TGTGCCAGCAGCTTGCTCACTAGCACAGATACGCAGTATTTT. Translating gives CASSLLTSTDTQYF.

The chain links TRBV20-1 to TRBJ2-5, with D perhaps TRBD2 (5 bases). CDR3 length: 14 residues. Trimming shortened V by 3 bases and J by 2 bases, and 13 bases separated the two germline ends. Germline lookup yields CDR1 DFQATT and CDR2 SNEGSKA (reference sequence). This chain's CDR3 is CSASIPSGQETQYF. CDR3 coding DNA: TGCAGTGCTAGTATACCAAGCGGACAAGAGACCCAGTACTTC.

V and J are TRBV4-1 and TRBJ2-2; TRBD1 agrees at 10 bases. The junction had 14 bases not matched to a gene; V was cut back by 1 base and J by 6 bases. There are 19 residues in the CDR3. Germline values: CDR1 MGHRA, CDR2 YSYEKL. As DNA, the CDR3 is TGCGCCAGCAGCCAAGTAATCGGCGACAGGGGGCAAAAAGCCGGGGAGCTGTTTTTT. Protein sequence: CASSQVIGDRGQKAGELFF.

There are a few counts of this clonotype. The rearrangement joins TRBV14 to TRBJ1-6; D possibly corresponds to TRBD1 (5 bases). Trimming left V 6 bases short and J 7 bases short, with 16 bases between. This CDR3 region has 15 residues. Germline-derived CDR1 and CDR2 are SGHDN and FVKESK. The CDR3 bases are TGTGCCAGCAGTTTGAAGGGGCGCATAAATTCACCCCTCCACTTT. Residues: CASSLKGRINSPLHF.

The V and J genes are TRBV12-3 or TRBV12-4 and TRBJ2-3, with 10 bases lining up with TRBD2. The CDR3 loop spans 13 amino acids. V dropped 8 bases and J dropped 5; count of bases not matched to a gene: 4. CDR3 amino acids: CASVVAGGDTQYF. The CDR3 nucleotides are TGTGCCAGCGTCGTAGCGGGGGGAGATACGCAGTATTTT.

This clonotype has a handful of counts. This chain links TRBV6-5 with TRBJ2-3; unclear D gene. Deletions cut 3 bases from V and 0 bases from J, with 7 bases between. CDR3 size: 14 residues. Per the germline V gene, CDR1 is MNHEY and CDR2 is SVGAGI. The CDR3 is CASSYGESTDTQYF. The CDR3 region has the DNA TGTGCCAGCAGTTATGGGGAAAGCACAGATACGCAGTATTTT.

The chain couples TRBV5-1 to TRBJ2-1; 15 bases align to TRBD2. Germline V CDR1 and CDR2: SGHRS, YFSETQ. The CDR3 totals 21 residues. V was pared by 0 bases and J by 2 bases, with 12 bases of the junction left unmatched. Here the CDR3 reads CASSLDIPGLAGGLPYNEQFF. CDR3 bases: TGCGCCAGCAGCTTGGACATACCGGGACTAGCGGGGGGACTACCCTACAATGAGCAGTTCTTC.

The gene calls are TRBV7-2 and TRBJ2-1; TRBD2 aligns across 7 bases. The CDR3 extends over 15 amino acids. Germline CDR1 reads SGHTA; CDR2 reads FQGNSA. The junction had 11 bases not matched to a gene; V was cut back by 4 bases and J by 8 bases. This CDR3 is CASSSGLEGGHEQFF. For the CDR3, the DNA is TGTGCCAGCAGCTCCGGACTAGAAGGTGGGCATGAGCAGTTCTTC. Combining the CDR3 with reference TRBV7-2 and TRBJ2-1 gives the whole variable domain GAGVSQSPSNKVTEKGKDVELRCDPISGHTALYWYRQSLGQGLEFLIYFQGNSAPDKSGLPSDRFSAERTGGSVSTLTIQRTQQEDSAVYLCASSSGLEGGHEQFFGPGTRLTVL.

This clonotype was observed a few times. The rearrangement links TRBV10-2 to TRBJ2-5; D unresolved. CDR3 size: 12 residues. V dropped 3 bases and J dropped 1 base, with 3 bases sitting between them. From germline, CDR1 is WSHSY and CDR2 SAAADI. CDR3 coding DNA: TGCGCCAGCAGTGACCTCCAAGAGACCCAGTACTTC. This codes for CASSDLQETQYF.

On this clonotype itself: Its ends do not fully match the called genes, so a read error is possible. The chain uses TRBV12-3 or TRBV12-4 and TRBJ2-3; 11 bases are a match to TRBD2. CDR3 length equals 17 residues. In DNA, the CDR3 is TGTGCCAGCAGCTTAGGTGCTAGCGGGGGGCACACAGATACGCAGTATTTT. Its translation is CASSLGASGGHTDTQYF.

The chain couples TRBV10-3 to TRBJ2-5; D might be TRBD2 (6 bases). CDR1 is ENHRY, CDR2 SYGVKD, per germline. V lost 2 bases and J 0 bases, leaving 7 bases between the germline ends. The CDR3 is 14 amino acids. CDR3 sequence: CAISEGTHQETQYF. The CDR3 region has the DNA TGTGCCATCAGTGAGGGGACTCACCAAGAGACCCAGTACTTC.

A few counts support this clonotype. The V and J genes are TRBV14 and TRBJ2-3; D remains ambiguous. The CDR3 spans 15 residues. The ends were cut back, 2 bases at V and 6 bases at J, with 15 bases in the middle. Germline V gives CDR1 SGHDN, CDR2 FVKESK. CDR3 DNA: TGTGCCAGCAGCCAACAAACATCGAACGGGGATACGCAGTATTTT. Amino acids: CASSQQTSNGDTQYF.

This clonotype was counted a few times. The rearrangement uses TRBV10-2 and TRBJ1-5, with 10 bases identical to TRBD1. This CDR3 comprises 16 residues. The germline V gene has CDR1 WSHSY and CDR2 SAAADI. The trim removed 7 bases at V and 0 bases at J, leaving 6 bases unmatched. In DNA form, the CDR3 reads TGCGCCAGCACGGACAGGGGGAGTTATAGCAATCAGCCCCAGCATTTT. This sequence encodes CASTDRGSYSNQPQHF.